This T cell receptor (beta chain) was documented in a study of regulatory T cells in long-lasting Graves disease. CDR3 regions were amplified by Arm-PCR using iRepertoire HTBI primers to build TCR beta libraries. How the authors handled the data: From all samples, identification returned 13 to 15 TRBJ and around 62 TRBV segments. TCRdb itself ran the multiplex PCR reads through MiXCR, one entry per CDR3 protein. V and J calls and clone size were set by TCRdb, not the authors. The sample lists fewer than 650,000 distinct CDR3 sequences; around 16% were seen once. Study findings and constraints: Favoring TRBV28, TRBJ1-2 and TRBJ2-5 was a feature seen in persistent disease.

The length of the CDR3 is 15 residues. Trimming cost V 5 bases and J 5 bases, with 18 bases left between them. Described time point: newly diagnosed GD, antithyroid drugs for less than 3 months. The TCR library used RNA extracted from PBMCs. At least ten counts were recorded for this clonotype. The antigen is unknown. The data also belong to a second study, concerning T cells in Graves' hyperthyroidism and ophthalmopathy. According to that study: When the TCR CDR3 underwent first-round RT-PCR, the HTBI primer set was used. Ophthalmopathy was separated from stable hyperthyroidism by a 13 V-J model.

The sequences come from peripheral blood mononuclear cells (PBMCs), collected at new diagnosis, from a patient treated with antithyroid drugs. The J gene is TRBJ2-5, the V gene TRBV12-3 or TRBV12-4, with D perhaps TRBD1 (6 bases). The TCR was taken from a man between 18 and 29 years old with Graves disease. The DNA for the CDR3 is TGTGCCAGCAGTACAACGGGACATCGGAAGGAGACCCAGTACTTC. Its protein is CASSTTGHRKETQYF.